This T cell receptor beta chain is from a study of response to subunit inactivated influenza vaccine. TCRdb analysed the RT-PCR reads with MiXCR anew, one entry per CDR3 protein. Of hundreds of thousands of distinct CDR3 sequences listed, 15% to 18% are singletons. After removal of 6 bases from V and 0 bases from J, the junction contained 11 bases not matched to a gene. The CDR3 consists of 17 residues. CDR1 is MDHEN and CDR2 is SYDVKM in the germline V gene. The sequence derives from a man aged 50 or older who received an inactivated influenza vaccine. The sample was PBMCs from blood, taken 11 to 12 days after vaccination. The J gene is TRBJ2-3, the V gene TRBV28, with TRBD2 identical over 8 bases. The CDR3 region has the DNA TGTGCCAGCAGCCCCCCGGGGGGGCATTCTAGCACAGATACGCAGTATTTT. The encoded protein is CASSPPGGHSSTDTQYF.